Listed below are T cell receptor beta chains from one sample, sequenced in a study of cytomegalovirus exposure and HLA in healthy donors. The data were produced by immunoSEQ multiplex PCR, yet TCRdb's version contains in-frame clones alone and is incomplete. The sample contains 60,000 to 75,000 clones, approximately 96% of which appear only once. The sample comprised PBMCs. The receptors were gathered from a man younger than 35 in good health and CMV-seronegative. The CDR3 runs from the conserved cysteine through the conserved F or W. The order of the fields is clone size, D gene, V gene, CDR3 length, J gene, CDR3 DNA, CDR3 protein. The D gene is left open where the match is weak. Size is omitted from some rows. Given values are once, few, many or a class for expanded clones.

.	TRBD1	TRBV2	13	TRBJ1-1	TGTGCCAGTGGGCTGACAGGGAATACTGAAGCTTTCTTT	CASGLTGNTEAFF
once	TRBD1	TRBV28	13	TRBJ1-1	TGTGCCAGCAGTCCCTGGGGGACAGGGGAGGCTTTCTTT	CASSPWGTGEAFF
.	.	TRBV7-2	15	TRBJ1-1	TGTGCCAGCAGCTTAAGACAGTCCCCCGGGACTGAAGCTTTCTTT	CASSLRQSPGTEAFF
once	.	TRBV30	14	TRBJ2-2	TGTGCCTGGAAGGGGGGGATGAACACCGGGGAGCTGTTTTTT	CAWKGGMNTGELFF
.	.	TRBV4-1	15	TRBJ1-1	TGCGCCAGCAGCCAAGCGGGAACAGCTATTCCTGAAGCTTTCTTT	CASSQAGTAIPEAFF
.	.	TRBV5-8	14	TRBJ1-5	TGTGCCAGCAGCTTGTACATTGGAGGGCAGCCCCAGCATTTT	CASSLYIGGQPQHF
.	.	TRBV15	13	TRBJ2-7	TGTGCCACCGAGGGGGTTGGTGTATACGAGCAGTACTTC	CATEGVGVYEQYF
.	.	TRBV5-6	16	TRBJ2-4	TGTGCCAGCAAGTTAGGGGAACCCCTAGCCAAAAACATTCAGTACTTC	CASKLGEPLAKNIQYF
.	.	TRBV5-6	13	TRBJ1-4	TGTGCCAGCAGCTTGAGTGTCCGGGAAAAACTGTTTTTT	CASSLSVREKLFF
.	.	TRBV9	13	TRBJ1-1	TGTGCCAGCAGCGTAGCCGAGAGCACTGAAGCTTTCTTT	CASSVAESTEAFF
once	TRBD1	TRBV25-1	14	TRBJ1-6	TGTGCCAGCAGTAAGACAGGGCCTAATTCACCCCTCCACTTT	CASSKTGPNSPLHF
.	.	TRBV11-2	19	TRBJ1-3	TGTGCCAGCAGCTTAGTTCGGTGGGACACGCTCGGCTCTGGAAACACCATATATTTT	CASSLVRWDTLGSGNTIYF
.	TRBD1	TRBV7-9	14	TRBJ2-7	TGTGCCAGCAGCTCGACAGGGGGGGGTTACGAGCAGTACTTC	CASSSTGGGYEQYF
.	TRBD2	TRBV7-2	16	TRBJ2-1	TGTGCCAGCGGCGCTGTGGTGGCGGGAGCTAACAATGAGCAGTTCTTC	CASGAVVAGANNEQFF
.	TRBD2	TRBV5-1	14	TRBJ2-7	TGCGCCAGCAGCTTTAGCGGGCCGACCTACGAGCAGTACTTC	CASSFSGPTYEQYF
.	TRBD2	TRBV29-1	15	TRBJ2-7	TGCAGCGTTGAGGGGCTAGCGGGAGCTGGTTACGAGCAGTACTTC	CSVEGLAGAGYEQYF
.	TRBD2	TRBV7-9	15	TRBJ2-1	TGTGCCAGCAGTGGGGCGGGAGGAACCTACAATGAGCAGTTCTTC	CASSGAGGTYNEQFF
.	.	TRBV4-1	14	TRBJ2-3	TGCGCCAGCAGCCTAGGGGGAGTCGAGTATACGCAGTATTTT	CASSLGGVEYTQYF
.	.	TRBV28	12	TRBJ1-4	TGTGCCAGCCTAGCCCCCAATGAAAAACTGTTTTTT	CASLAPNEKLFF
.	TRBD2	TRBV7-2	16	TRBJ2-3	TGTGCCAGCAGCTCCGGGAGCGGGAGGGCCAGGGATACGCAGTATTTT	CASSSGSGRARDTQYF